Presented here are 20 T cell receptor beta chains from one specimen sequenced in a study of blood T cell repertoires in COVID-19. Data came from immunoSEQ multiplex PCR; TCRdb stores just in-frame clones and leaves some out. The sample lists some 220,000 clones, approximately 90% occurring once. Sequenced sample: PBMCs or T cells enriched from blood (not recorded which). These receptors were taken from a woman between 18 and 29 years old in a cohort exposed to, infected with or recovered from COVID-19 (not recorded which).

V and J are TRBV18 and TRBJ2-7, with TRBD1 matching 10 bases. The J segment lost 4 bases and the V segment lost 4 bases, leaving 7 bases of the junction unmatched. Germline CDR1 is KGHSH and CDR2 is LQKENI. The CDR3 spans 15 residues. The CDR3 region is CASSLHRDRGYEQYF. The CDR3 DNA is TGTGCCAGCTCACTACACCGGGACAGGGGTTACGAGCAGTACTTC.

V is TRBV30 and J is TRBJ1-1; TRBD1 might be the D (5 bases). The germline CDR1 and CDR2 sequences are GTSNPN and SVGIG (reference sequence). The V end lost 4 bases, the J end lost 5 bases, and 14 bases lay between the germline ends. The CDR3 runs 13 residues. This CDR3 is CAWTLGGLTEAFF. CDR3 in DNA: TGTGCCTGGACTTTGGGGGGGTTAACTGAAGCTTTCTTT.

The gene calls are TRBV3-1 (or the pseudogene TRBV3-2) and TRBJ1-5; D is undetermined. V lost 1 base to trimming and J lost 3 bases, with 7 bases between them. This CDR3 is 14 amino acids long. In germline, CDR1 is LGHDT, CDR2 YNNKEL (reference sequence). The CDR3 DNA reads TGTGCCAGCAGCCAAGGGAGAGACAATCAGCCCCAGCATTTT. Translating it yields CASSQGRDNQPQHF.

V is TRBV18 and J is TRBJ1-1; no clear D. Trimming took 3 bases from V and 0 from J, leaving 8 bases between them. Germline-derived CDR1 and CDR2 are KGHSH and LQKENI. This CDR3 has 14 residues. The CDR3 DNA reads TGTGCCAGCTCACCGCGCAGCGTGAACACTGAAGCTTTCTTT. Residues: CASSPRSVNTEAFF.

A single count supports this clone. V is TRBV5-1 and J is TRBJ1-1; TRBD1 matches 8 bases. V dropped 4 bases and J dropped 7; count of bases not matched to a gene: 9. Germline CDR1 is SGHRS and CDR2 is YFSETQ. The CDR3 covers 14 residues. This CDR3 reads CASSLGQGRGEAFF. The CDR3 DNA reads TGCGCCAGCAGCCTCGGACAGGGTCGGGGTGAAGCTTTCTTT.

This sequence joins TRBV5-4 and TRBJ2-7; 7 bases map to TRBD1. The CDR3 loop spans 16 amino acids. Looked up from germline, CDR1 is SGHNT and CDR2 is YYREEE (reference sequence). Germline trimming cut 5 bases from V and 0 bases from J; bases unmatched to any gene: 11. CDR3 loop: CASRPGTAASSYEQYF. CDR3 sequence (DNA): TGTGCCAGCAGACCGGGGACAGCAGCAAGCTCCTACGAGCAGTACTTC.

CDR3 sequence reads: CASSPGLAGKGTGELFF. Written as DNA, the CDR3 is TGTGCCAGCAGCCCGGGACTAGCGGGAAAAGGCACCGGGGAGCTGTTTTTT. This chain uses TRBV7-9 with TRBJ2-2; 13 bases fit TRBD2. With V trimmed by 5 bases and J by 4 bases, 7 bases remained unmatched. Germline loops: CDR1 SEHNR, CDR2 FQNEAQ (reference sequence). This CDR3 is built from 17 residues.

The chain couples TRBV20-1 to TRBJ2-3; D gene uncertain. Trimming took 2 bases from V and 6 from J, leaving 6 bases between them. The CDR3 consists of 11 residues. CDR1 DFQATT and CDR2 SNEGSKA come from the germline V gene (reference sequence). The DNA of the CDR3 is TGCAGTGCTAGATATGAGGATACGCAGTATTTT. Translation gives CSARYEDTQYF.

This clone was seen only a few times. This chain connects TRBV19 to TRBJ1-1, with D possibly matching TRBD1 (5 bases). Per the germline V gene, CDR1 is LNHDA and CDR2 is SQIVND (reference sequence). The CDR3 length is 18 residues. Trimming pared 4 bases from V and 3 bases from J, leaving 24 bases between. The CDR3 is CASSNREGIWSSDTEAFF. CDR3 DNA: TGTGCCAGTAGTAATAGGGAGGGGATTTGGTCTAGCGACACTGAAGCTTTCTTT.

V and J are TRBV2 and TRBJ2-7, with D hard to call. CDR3 length equals 15 residues. Deletions cut 1 base from V and 2 bases from J, with 12 bases between. Germline V gene sequence: CDR1 SNHLY, CDR2 FYNNEI. Here the CDR3 reads CASSEGWADAYEQYF. The CDR3 DNA reads as TGTGCCAGCAGTGAAGGTTGGGCAGATGCCTACGAGCAGTACTTC.

The J gene is TRBJ2-2, the V gene TRBV6-5, with D hard to call. V lost 5 bases and J lost 4, with 11 bases in between. Germline loops: CDR1 MNHEY, CDR2 SVGAGI. This CDR3 spans 14 amino acids. In DNA form, the CDR3 reads TGTGCCAGCAGTCAGTCCCGTGGCACCGGGGAGCTGTTTTTT. This translates into CASSQSRGTGELFF.

This clone was counted between two and nine times. The gene calls are TRBV6-1 and TRBJ1-2; 7 bases match TRBD1. J lost 6 bases, V lost 3 bases, and 10 bases had no gene match. The germline V gene has CDR1 MNHNS and CDR2 SASEGT. The CDR3 runs 15 residues. The CDR3 spells CASSEWDSSSHGYTF. CDR3 coding DNA: TGTGCCAGCAGTGAGTGGGACAGTTCAAGTCATGGCTACACCTTC.

The genes are TRBV2 and TRBJ2-4; D ambiguous. Germline V gene lookup returns CDR1 SNHLY and CDR2 FYNNEI. CDR3 length equals 14 residues. Trimming stripped 1 base from V and 10 bases from J, with 14 bases between. This CDR3 reads CASSEVPPRLIQYF. The CDR3 DNA reads TGTGCCAGCAGTGAAGTGCCACCGCGGTTAATTCAGTACTTC. The full variable domain, in which reference TRBV2 and TRBJ2-4 provide the parts outside the CDR3, is EPEVTQTPSHQVTQMGQEVILRCVPISNHLYFYWYRQILGQKVEFLVSFYNNEISEKSEIFDDQFSVERPDGSNFTLKIRSTKLEDSAMYFCASSEVPPRLIQYFGAGTRLSVL.

The chain joins TRBV5-1 to TRBJ2-3; 14 bases match TRBD2. The germline V gene encodes CDR1 SGHRS and CDR2 YFSETQ. Trimming took 0 bases from V and 0 from J; bases not matched to a gene: 6. The CDR3 extends over 19 amino acids. The CDR3, as DNA: TGCGCCAGCAGCTTGGGACTAGCGGGGGGGTTGAGGAGCACAGATACGCAGTATTTT. It translates to CASSLGLAGGLRSTDTQYF. Supplemented by reference TRBV5-1 and TRBJ2-3, the full variable domain reads KAGVTQTPRYLIKTRGQQVTLSCSPISGHRSVSWYQQTPGQGLQFLFEYFSETQRNKGNFPGRFSGRQFSNSRSEMNVSTLELGDSALYLCASSLGLAGGLRSTDTQYFGPGTRLTVL.

The chain couples TRBV29-1 to TRBJ2-2, with a possible D match to TRBD1 (6 bases). CDR1 and CDR2 (germline): SQVTM, ANQGSEA. The CDR3 loop spans 14 amino acids. The V end lost 0 bases, the J end lost 7 bases, and 12 bases lay between the germline ends. CDR3 protein: CSVEDQGLVGELFF. The CDR3 coding sequence is TGCAGCGTTGAAGATCAGGGGTTGGTCGGGGAGCTGTTTTTT.

This CDR3 reads CASSLGDRGATSYGYTF. The CDR3 nucleotides are TGTGCCAGCAGCTTAGGGGACAGGGGCGCGACTAGCTATGGCTACACCTTC. This chain links TRBV7-9 with TRBJ1-2, with 10 positions matching TRBD1. V lost 1 base, J lost 4 bases, and 9 bases stayed unmatched. CDR1 is SEHNR and CDR2 is FQNEAQ in the germline V gene (reference sequence). CDR3 length: 17 residues.

This clone was found a few times. The chain is built from TRBV29-1 and TRBJ1-1; D may be TRBD1 (5 bases). Per the germline V gene, CDR1 is SQVTM and CDR2 is ANQGSEA. The CDR3 runs to 13 residues. Trimming took off 3 bases at V and 0 bases at J, with 8 bases between the two ends. The CDR3 region has the DNA TGCAGCGTTGATGACAGCATGAACACTGAAGCTTTCTTT. Translating it yields CSVDDSMNTEAFF.

CDR3 in DNA: TGTGCCAGCAGCCGGACCCGACTAGCGGGAGAGGGGACCGGGGAGCTGTTTTTT. Protein: CASSRTRLAGEGTGELFF. This chain joins TRBV4-2 and TRBJ2-2; 12 bases agree with TRBD2. The CDR3 is 18 amino acids. Germline CDR1 reads LGHNA; CDR2 reads YNFKEQ. Germline trimming cut 4 bases from V and 5 bases from J; bases unmatched to any gene: 11.

The chain joins TRBV21-1 to TRBJ2-5; TRBD1, the D gene given by the table, was not confirmed from the DNA. TRBV21-1 is described as a pseudogene. The CDR3 runs to 15 residues. CDR3 region: CASSSSAGLPGTQYF. The CDR3 DNA follows: TGTGCCAGCAGCTCGTCAGCAGGGCTGCCGGGGACCCAGTACTTC.

The chain joins TRBV6-1 to TRBJ2-1, with 10 bases fitting TRBD2. The trim removed 4 bases at V and 1 base at J, leaving 7 bases unmatched. From germline, CDR1 is MNHNS and CDR2 SASEGT. The CDR3 length is 17 residues. The CDR3 nucleotides are TGTGCCAGCAGTGGGACGGTAGCGGGAGGATCCTACAATGAGCAGTTCTTC. Protein sequence: CASSGTVAGGSYNEQFF.